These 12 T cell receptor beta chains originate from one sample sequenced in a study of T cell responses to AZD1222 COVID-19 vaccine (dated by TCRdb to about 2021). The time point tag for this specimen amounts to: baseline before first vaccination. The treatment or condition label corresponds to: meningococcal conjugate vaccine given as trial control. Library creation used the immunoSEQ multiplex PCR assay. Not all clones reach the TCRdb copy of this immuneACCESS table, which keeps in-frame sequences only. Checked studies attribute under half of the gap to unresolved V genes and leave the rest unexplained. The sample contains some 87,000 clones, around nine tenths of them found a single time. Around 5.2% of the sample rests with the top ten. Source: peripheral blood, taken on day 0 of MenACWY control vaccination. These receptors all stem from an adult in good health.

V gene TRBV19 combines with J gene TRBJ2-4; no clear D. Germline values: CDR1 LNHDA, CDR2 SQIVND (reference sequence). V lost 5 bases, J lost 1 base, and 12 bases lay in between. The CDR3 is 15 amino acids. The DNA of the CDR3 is TGTGCCAGTAGTTGGGGTGGGAAGGCCAAAAACATTCAGTACTTC. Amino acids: CASSWGGKAKNIQYF.

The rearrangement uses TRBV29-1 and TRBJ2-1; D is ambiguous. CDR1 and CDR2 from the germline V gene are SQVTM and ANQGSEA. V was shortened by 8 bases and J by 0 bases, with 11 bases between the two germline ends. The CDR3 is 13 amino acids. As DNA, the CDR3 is TGCAGCCTTAACCGCGGCTCCTACAATGAGCAGTTCTTC. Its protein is CSLNRGSYNEQFF.

CDR3 nucleotides: TGTGCCAGCAGCTTAGGTCCTAGTATCGGCACCGGGGAGCTGTTTTTT. Its protein is CASSLGPSIGTGELFF. The chain carries TRBV7-6 and TRBJ2-2; D gene unclear. The CDR3 runs to 16 residues. In germline, CDR1 is SGHVS, CDR2 FNYEAQ. V was cut by 1 base and J by 4 bases, with 13 bases left in between.

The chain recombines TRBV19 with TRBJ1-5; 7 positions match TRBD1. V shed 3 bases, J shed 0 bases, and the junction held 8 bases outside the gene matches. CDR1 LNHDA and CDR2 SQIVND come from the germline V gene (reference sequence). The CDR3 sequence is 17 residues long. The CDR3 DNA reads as TGTGCCAGTAGTATCGGGACAGAGGTGAATAGCAATCAGCCCCAGCATTTT. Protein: CASSIGTEVNSNQPQHF. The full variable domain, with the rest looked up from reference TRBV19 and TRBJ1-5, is DGGITQSPKYLFRKEGQNVTLSCEQNLNHDAMYWYRQDPGQGLRLIYYSQIVNDFQKGDIAEGYSVSREKKESFPLTVTSAQKNPTAFYLCASSIGTEVNSNQPQHFGDGTRLSIL.

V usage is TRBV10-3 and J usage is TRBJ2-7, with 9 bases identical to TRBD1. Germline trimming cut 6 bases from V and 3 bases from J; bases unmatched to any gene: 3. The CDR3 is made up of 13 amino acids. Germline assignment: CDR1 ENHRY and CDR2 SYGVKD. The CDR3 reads CAISAGQGYEQYF. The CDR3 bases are TGTGCCATCAGCGCGGGACAGGGCTACGAGCAGTACTTC.

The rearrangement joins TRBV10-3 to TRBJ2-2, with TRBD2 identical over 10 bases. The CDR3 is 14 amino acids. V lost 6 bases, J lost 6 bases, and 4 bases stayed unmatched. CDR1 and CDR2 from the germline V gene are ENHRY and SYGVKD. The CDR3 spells CAIRDLAGAGELFF. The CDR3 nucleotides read TGTGCCATCAGGGACCTAGCGGGGGCCGGGGAGCTGTTTTTT.

CDR3: CASSRAELDTQYF. The CDR3 DNA follows: TGCGCCAGCAGCCGAGCCGAGTTAGATACGCAGTATTTT. The chain recombines TRBV5-1 with TRBJ2-3; D is undetermined. Germline-derived CDR1 and CDR2 are SGHRS and YFSETQ. CDR3 length equals 13 residues. The germline V and J ends were trimmed by 4 bases and 5 bases, with 11 bases remaining between them.

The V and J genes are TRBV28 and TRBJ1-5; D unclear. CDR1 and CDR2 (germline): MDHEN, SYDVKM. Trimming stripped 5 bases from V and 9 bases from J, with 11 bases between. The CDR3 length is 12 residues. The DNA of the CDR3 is TGTGCCAGCAGTCCCGTCGCAAGGCCCCAGCATTTT. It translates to CASSPVARPQHF.

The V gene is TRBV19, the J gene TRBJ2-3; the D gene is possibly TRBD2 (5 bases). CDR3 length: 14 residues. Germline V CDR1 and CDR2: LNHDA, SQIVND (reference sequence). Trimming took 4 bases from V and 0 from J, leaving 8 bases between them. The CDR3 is CASSSSGSTDTQYF. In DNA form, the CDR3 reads TGTGCCAGTAGTAGTTCGGGAAGCACAGATACGCAGTATTTT.

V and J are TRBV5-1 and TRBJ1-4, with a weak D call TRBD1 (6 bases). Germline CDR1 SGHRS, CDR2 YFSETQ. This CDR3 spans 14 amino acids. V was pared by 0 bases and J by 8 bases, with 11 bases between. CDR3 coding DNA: TGCGCCAGCAGCTTGGACAGGGCGGAGGAAAAACTGTTTTTT. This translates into CASSLDRAEEKLFF.

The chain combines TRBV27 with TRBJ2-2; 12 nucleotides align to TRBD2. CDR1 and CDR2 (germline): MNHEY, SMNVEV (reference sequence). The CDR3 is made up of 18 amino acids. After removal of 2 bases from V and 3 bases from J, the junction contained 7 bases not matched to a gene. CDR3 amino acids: CASSLTLAGGHDTGELFF. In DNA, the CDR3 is TGTGCCAGCAGTTTAACCCTAGCGGGAGGGCATGACACCGGGGAGCTGTTTTTT.

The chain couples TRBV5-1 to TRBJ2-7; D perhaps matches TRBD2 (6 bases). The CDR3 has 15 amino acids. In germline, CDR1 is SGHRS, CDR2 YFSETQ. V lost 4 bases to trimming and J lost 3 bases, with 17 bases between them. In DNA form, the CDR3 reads TGCGCCAGCAGCGCCCAGGGCGGGGCCCTCTACGAGCAGTACTTC. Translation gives CASSAQGGALYEQYF.